One sample yielded the 9 T cell receptor beta chains listed below, sequenced in a study of cytomegalovirus exposure and HLA in healthy donors. Clones were read by immunoSEQ multiplex PCR, and TCRdb kept only the in-frame ones, dropping some. The profile shows under 250,000 clones, about nine tenths of them singletons. Specimen: PBMCs. All receptors derive from a young woman in good health and CMV-seropositive.

The V and J genes are TRBV29-1 and TRBJ1-1, with D perhaps matching TRBD1 (6 bases). Germline V gene lookup returns CDR1 SQVTM and CDR2 ANQGSEA. CDR3 length: 13 amino acids. V lost 7 bases and J lost 3, with 15 bases in between. CDR3 in amino acids: CSATDSFDTEAFF. CDR3 in DNA: TGCAGCGCTACGGACAGTTTCGACACTGAAGCTTTCTTT.

In DNA form, the CDR3 reads TGTGCCAGCAGTTACCGACTAGCGGGAGCCTACGAGCAGTACTTC. Translating it yields CASSYRLAGAYEQYF. The rearrangement joins TRBV6-4 to TRBJ2-7, with 12 bases aligning to TRBD2. In germline, CDR1 is MRHNA, CDR2 SNTAGT. V dropped 5 bases and J dropped 2; count of bases not matched to a gene: 4. This CDR3 comprises 15 residues.

This chain connects TRBV11-3 to TRBJ1-5; perhaps TRBD1 as D (6 bases). The CDR3 loop spans 18 amino acids. V was clipped by 1 base and J by 1 base, with 17 bases between them. Germline V lookup: CDR1 SGHNT, CDR2 YENEEA. CDR3 DNA sequence: TGTGCCAGCAGCTTAGTTGACACAGGGAAGATGAGCAATCAGCCCCAGCATTTT. Translating it yields CASSLVDTGKMSNQPQHF. The full variable domain, completed using reference TRBV11-3 and TRBJ1-5, is EAGVVQSPRYKIIEKKQPVAFWCNPISGHNTLYWYLQNLGQGPELLIRYENEEAVDDSQLPKDRFSAERLKGVDSTLKIQPAELGDSAVYLCASSLVDTGKMSNQPQHFGDGTRLSIL.

The gene calls are TRBV14 and TRBJ2-7; D ambiguous. The V gene lost 1 base and the J gene lost 1 base, with 8 bases spanning the gap. From germline, CDR1 is SGHDN and CDR2 FVKESK. CDR3 length: 14 amino acids. The CDR3 loop reads CASSQVASSYEQYF. The DNA of the CDR3 is TGTGCCAGCAGCCAAGTAGCCAGTTCCTACGAGCAGTACTTC.

The chain links TRBV5-8 to TRBJ1-2; 11 bases are shared with TRBD1. Unmatched junction bases numbered 11, after V lost 5 bases and J lost 8 bases. This CDR3 has 15 residues. The germline CDR1 and CDR2 sequences are SGHTS and YDEGEE. The CDR3, as DNA: TGTGCCAGCAGGGGTCGTCCGGGACAGGGGGACGGCTACACCTTC. Protein sequence: CASRGRPGQGDGYTF.

The J gene is TRBJ2-1, the V gene TRBV2; TRBD2 matches 11 bases. The V gene end was trimmed by 8 bases and the J gene end by 4 bases; junction bases not matched to a gene: 4. CDR3 length: 14 amino acids. Germline V gene lookup returns CDR1 SNHLY and CDR2 FYNNEI. CDR3 residues: CASGTSGIYNEQFF. As DNA, the CDR3 is TGTGCCAGCGGGACTAGCGGTATTTACAATGAGCAGTTCTTC.

The gene calls are TRBV7-2 and TRBJ2-1; D perhaps matches TRBD1 (5 bases). V shed 2 bases and J shed 8 bases, with 13 bases lying between them. The CDR3 extends over 14 amino acids. CDR1 and CDR2 from the germline V gene are SGHTA and FQGNSA. The CDR3 region is CASSLRAGSDEQFF. DNA for the CDR3: TGTGCCAGCAGCTTACGGGCAGGGTCCGATGAGCAGTTCTTC.

The rearrangement uses TRBV9 and TRBJ2-1, with D maybe TRBD1 (6 bases). Germline-derived CDR1 and CDR2 are SGDLS and YYNGEE. CDR3 size: 13 residues. V dropped 0 bases and J dropped 8 bases, with 9 bases sitting between them. The CDR3 sequence is CASSVEGDDEQFF. For the CDR3, the DNA is TGTGCCAGCAGCGTAGAGGGGGACGATGAGCAGTTCTTC.

This rearrangement joins TRBV23-1 to TRBJ1-3; 9 nucleotides agree with TRBD1. TRBV23-1 is an ORF for which the function is uncertain. The CDR3 loop spans 14 amino acids. Trimming took 9 bases from V and 2 from J; bases not matched to a gene: 5. The CDR3, as DNA: TGCGCCAGTACGCGGACAGGGGCTGGAAACACCATATATTTT. Translation gives CASTRTGAGNTIYF.